What follows describes a single TCR beta chain. The source of the sample is a study of blood T cell repertoires in COVID-19. About the research overall: Italy, Spain and the United States were the sources of the convalescent and acute COVID-19 samples. The cDNA or gDNA used as material had been derived from T cells, B-cell-depleted T cells, or PBMCs.

Followed over time, Seattle patients had been enrolled while infection was active. Under the authors' procedure: Nucleated cell number was recorded as an estimate derived from reference gene primer amplification. TCRdb keeps only in-frame clones here, not all; method: immunoSEQ multiplex PCR. V, J and clone size are those of that table, while D and trimming were read from the DNA. The data show approximately 170,000 clones, about 85% seen once. The length of the CDR3 is 14 residues. With V trimmed by 3 bases and J by 9 bases, 10 bases remained unmatched. The germline V gene has CDR1 KGHSH and CDR2 LQKENI.

V is TRBV18 and J is TRBJ1-1; 7 nucleotides line up with TRBD1. The sequence was obtained from a woman of 80 years or more with COVID-19, enrolled during active disease. The sample taken for sequencing was peripheral blood. Here the CDR3 reads CASSPPPEGAKAFF. CDR3 in DNA: TGTGCCAGCTCACCTCCCCCGGAGGGGGCTAAAGCTTTCTTT.